The entry below describes one T cell receptor beta chain. Its antigen is currently unknown. At one of its ends the junction is not consistent with the germline gene, which may arise from a read error. This CDR3 has 17 residues. Germline CDR1 and CDR2: MGHRA and YSYEKL. This sample stems from a study of T cell repertoires in cytomegalovirus infection. Using its own MiXCR run on the reads, TCRdb lists one record per CDR3 protein. The table includes around 800,000 distinct CDR3 sequences, 30% to 35% detected once. The gene calls are TRBV4-1 and TRBJ1-3, with D possibly matching TRBD1 (6 bases). This receptor was identified in a human donor in good health (CMV status not recorded). Some clones in this sample may be carry-over from other donors' samples. The sample here was cultured CD8+ T cells from PBMCs, taken from culture after CMV antigen stimulation. CDR3 amino acids: CASSQERAGASGNTIYF. Here the CDR3 DNA reads TGTGCCAGCAGCCAAGAGCGGGCGGGGGCCTCTGGAAACACCATATATTTT.